A single sample is the source of the 3 T cell receptor beta chains below, sequenced in a study of blood T cell repertoires in COVID-19. The assay was immunoSEQ multiplex PCR, and TCRdb's table has in-frame clones only and misses some. Altogether more than 250,000 clones are present, 92% being singletons, with the ten largest covering roughly 20%. The sequenced sample was PBMCs or T cells enriched from blood (not recorded which). The receptors here all came from a woman in her thirties who had recovered from COVID-19.

The chain employs TRBV18 and TRBJ2-7, with TRBD1 matching 7 bases. The germline CDR1 and CDR2 sequences are KGHSH and LQKENI. The trim removed 6 bases at V and 7 bases at J, leaving 9 bases unmatched. The length of the CDR3 is 13 residues. In nucleotides, the CDR3 is TGTGCCAGCTCTCAGACAGGGCCGAGGGAGCAGTACTTC. This codes for CASSQTGPREQYF.

This clone was picked up many times. Additional DNA sequences in this sample encode the identical CDR3. This chain links TRBV18 with TRBJ2-2; a weak D match, TRBD1 (6 bases). The CDR3 sequence is 13 residues long. V was pared by 1 base and J by 6 bases, with 6 bases between. Per the germline V gene, CDR1 is KGHSH and CDR2 is LQKENI. CDR3 amino acids: CASSPQGAGELFF. CDR3 coding DNA: TGTGCCAGCTCACCACAGGGGGCCGGGGAGCTGTTTTTT.

The chain links TRBV2 to TRBJ2-7; unclear D gene. CDR3 length equals 11 residues. Trimming stripped 6 bases from V and 6 bases from J, with 9 bases between. CDR1 is SNHLY and CDR2 is FYNNEI in the germline V gene. The CDR3 loop reads CASREKAEQYF. CDR3 nucleotides: TGTGCCAGCAGGGAGAAAGCCGAGCAGTACTTC.